This TCR beta chain is from a study of T cells after yellow fever vaccination. A process of 5'RACE template switching, which added a universal primer site and UMIs, was used to make TCR cDNA. TCRdb itself ran the 5' RACE reads through MiXCR, one entry per CDR3 protein. This table holds about 580,000 distinct CDR3 sequences, about a sixth found once. Details on this clonotype: The antigen is not known.

Overall study findings and caveats: Shared CD4/CD8 clonotypes were a small share, likely from convergent recombination. The booster saw the reappearance of most primary-vaccination clones (approximately 97% CD4, 70% to 90% CD8).

With 2 bases removed from V and 2 bases from J, the gap between germline ends came to 13 bases. The CDR3 has 15 amino acids. Germline CDR1 is MNHEY and CDR2 is SMNVEV (reference sequence). The chain is built from TRBV27 and TRBJ2-7, with D possibly being TRBD1 (6 bases). The TCR originated in a man aged 18 to 35 who received the YFV17D yellow fever vaccine. Specimen: PBMCs, collected around 5 days after the first yellow fever vaccination. The CDR3 DNA reads as TGTGCCAGCAGTTTAAAGCCAGGGGAACCCTACGAGCAGTACGTC. Its translation is CASSLKPGEPYEQYV.